What follows are 27 T cell receptor beta chains derived from one specimen sequenced in a study of OX40 agonist ivuxolimab in advanced cancers. Library creation used the immunoSEQ multiplex PCR assay. This is the immuneACCESS table as TCRdb keeps it, with only in-frame sequences that have V and J called. A part of the clones is gone; compared with another copy, unresolved V genes explain less than half, and the rest is unexplained. Across this sample there are around 49,000 clones, with approximately 80% seen only once. The top ten clonotypes cover over 14% of the sample. The sequenced sample was CD4+ or CD8+ T cells sorted from blood, obtained in a trial of the OX40 agonist ivuxolimab. All receptors derive from an adult with an advanced solid tumor such as melanoma, head and neck, liver or kidney cancer.

This clone was seen more than once but under ten times. As DNA, the CDR3 is TGTGCCAGCAGTCTGGACAGGGCGGGTGAAGCTTTCTTT. Translating gives CASSLDRAGEAFF. The chain employs TRBV28 and TRBJ1-1, with 8 bases fitting TRBD1. CDR1 is MDHEN and CDR2 is SYDVKM in the germline V gene. V was clipped by 5 bases and J by 7 bases; unmatched bases: 6. The length of the CDR3 is 13 residues. Using reference TRBV28 and TRBJ1-1 for the parts outside the CDR3, the full variable domain is DVKVTQSSRYLVKRTGEKVFLECVQDMDHENMFWYRQDPGLGLRLIYFSYDVKMKEKGDIPEGYSVSREKKERFSLILESASTNQTSMYLCASSLDRAGEAFFGQGTRLTVV.

The CDR3 DNA follows: TGTGCCAGCAGCTTGCACAGGGCCAATGAAAAACTGTTTTTT. Protein sequence: CASSLHRANEKLFF. The gene calls are TRBV7-9 and TRBJ1-4; weak D call: TRBD1 (6 bases). CDR3 length: 14 amino acids. With 3 bases removed from V and 5 bases from J, the gap between germline ends came to 10 bases. Per germline, CDR1 SEHNR and CDR2 FQNEAQ (reference sequence). Filled out from reference TRBV7-9 and TRBJ1-4, the complete variable domain reads DTGVSQNPRHKITKRGQNVTFRCDPISEHNRLYWYRQTLGQGPEFLTYFQNEAQLEKSRLLSDRFSAERPKGSFSTLEIQRTEQGDSAMYLCASSLHRANEKLFFGSGTQLSVL.

A single count supports this clone. This CDR3 is CATGGLAGPAPADTQYF. CDR3 bases: TGTGCCACCGGTGGACTAGCGGGACCGGCCCCCGCAGATACGCAGTATTTT. The rearrangement links TRBV2 to TRBJ2-3; 12 bases fit TRBD2. Germline trimming cut 10 bases from V and 4 bases from J; bases unmatched to any gene: 15. This CDR3 comprises 17 residues. CDR1 SNHLY and CDR2 FYNNEI come from the germline V gene.

The chain has TRBV9 and TRBJ2-3, with unresolved D. V was shortened by 7 bases and J by 0 bases, with 9 bases between the two germline ends. The CDR3 is 13 amino acids. Germline V gives CDR1 SGDLS, CDR2 YYNGEE. As DNA, the CDR3 is TGTGCCAGCGGGTTGAGGAGCACAGATACGCAGTATTTT. Translation: CASGLRSTDTQYF.

The chain has TRBV6-1 and TRBJ1-2; TRBD1 aligns across 10 bases. CDR3 length: 15 residues. V gave up 6 bases and J gave up 1 base; unmatched junction bases: 5. In germline, CDR1 is MNHNS, CDR2 SASEGT. The DNA of the CDR3 is TGTGCCAGCAGGCAGGGACAGGGGATTAACTATGGCTACACCTTC. Residues: CASRQGQGINYGYTF.

This chain links TRBV18 with TRBJ2-1; 13 bases fit TRBD2. The germline CDR1 and CDR2 sequences are KGHSH and LQKENI. CDR3 size: 14 residues. V dropped 3 bases and J dropped 9; count of bases not matched to a gene: 2. The CDR3 nucleotides are TGTGCCAGCTCACCCACTAGCGGGAGGGGTGAGCAGTTCTTC. Translating it yields CASSPTSGRGEQFF.

V is TRBV30 and J is TRBJ1-1; TRBD1 might be the D (6 bases). The V and J ends lost 0 bases and 1 base respectively, with 9 bases between them. This CDR3 comprises 14 residues. The germline CDR1 and CDR2 sequences are GTSNPN and SVGIG (reference sequence). The CDR3 DNA sequence: TGTGCCTGGAGTGTTTGGGGGCGGAACACTGAAGCTTTCTTT. This sequence encodes CAWSVWGRNTEAFF.

V is TRBV9 and J is TRBJ1-4; weak D call: TRBD1 (6 bases). Looked up from germline, CDR1 is SGDLS and CDR2 is YYNGEE. Trimming pared 3 bases from V and 1 base from J, leaving 7 bases between. This CDR3 comprises 14 residues. CDR3 coding DNA: TGTGCCAGCAGCGAAGGGGGAACTAATGAAAAACTGTTTTTT. Its translation is CASSEGGTNEKLFF.

With respect to this clone: Other DNA sequences from this sample encode an identical CDR3 as well. This chain links TRBV19 with TRBJ2-1, with D unresolved. CDR1 is LNHDA, CDR2 SQIVND, per germline (reference sequence). The CDR3 consists of 15 residues. Deletions cut 3 bases from V and 0 bases from J, with 9 bases between. The CDR3 loop reads CASSIGTPSYNEQFF. In nucleotides, the CDR3 is TGTGCCAGTAGTATTGGAACACCCTCCTACAATGAGCAGTTCTTC.

The chain employs TRBV7-8 and TRBJ1-4; tentatively, D is TRBD1 (5 bases). V shed 5 bases and J shed 10 bases, with 20 bases lying between them. This CDR3 is 15 amino acids long. The V gene's germline CDR1 is SGHVS and CDR2 FQNEAQ. The CDR3 DNA reads TGTGCCAGCAGCACGCGGGGGTACGGGGAAGGAAAACTGTTTTTT. This codes for CASSTRGYGEGKLFF.

The chain carries TRBV2 and TRBJ1-1; 11 nucleotides align to TRBD1. From germline, CDR1 is SNHLY and CDR2 FYNNEI. CDR3 length equals 16 residues. Germline trimming cut 2 bases from V and 1 base from J; bases unmatched to any gene: 3. This CDR3 reads CASSERGQGANTEAFF. The CDR3 nucleotides are TGTGCCAGCAGTGAAAGAGGACAGGGGGCGAACACTGAAGCTTTCTTT.

This sequence joins TRBV7-9 and TRBJ1-2; perhaps TRBD1 as D (6 bases). Germline V gene sequence: CDR1 SEHNR, CDR2 FQNEAQ (reference sequence). V was pared by 2 bases and J by 4 bases, with 11 bases between. The CDR3 totals 14 residues. The CDR3 coding sequence is TGTGCCAGCAGCTTATCGGACAGTCGCTATGGCTACACCTTC. This sequence encodes CASSLSDSRYGYTF. The whole variable domain, remainder taken from reference TRBV7-9 and TRBJ1-2, is DTGVSQNPRHKITKRGQNVTFRCDPISEHNRLYWYRQTLGQGPEFLTYFQNEAQLEKSRLLSDRFSAERPKGSFSTLEIQRTEQGDSAMYLCASSLSDSRYGYTFGSGTRLTVV.

CDR3 sequence reads: CASSHNRGPSADTQYF. The CDR3 coding sequence is TGTGCCAGCAGCCATAACAGGGGGCCCTCCGCAGATACGCAGTATTTT. The J gene is TRBJ2-3, the V gene TRBV28; TRBD1 matches at 9 bases. CDR1 is MDHEN and CDR2 is SYDVKM in the germline V gene. The CDR3 is made up of 16 amino acids. J was trimmed by 4 bases and V by 6 bases; bases with no gene match: 11.

The rearrangement joins TRBV15 to TRBJ1-5; D remains ambiguous. This CDR3 contains 15 residues. The ends were cut back, 0 bases at V and 3 bases at J, with 9 bases in the middle. Germline CDR1 reads LNHNV; CDR2 reads YYDKDF (reference sequence). The CDR3 region is CATSREGQINQPQHF. CDR3 nucleotides: TGTGCCACCAGCAGAGAAGGTCAGATCAATCAGCCCCAGCATTTT.

The gene calls are TRBV28 and TRBJ2-7, with 7 bases fitting TRBD1. The CDR3 has 14 residues. V shed 6 bases and J 2 bases; nucleotides not matched to a gene: 7. Germline V gives CDR1 MDHEN, CDR2 SYDVKM. The CDR3 DNA reads TGTGCCAGCAGCGCGGACAGGTGGCCCTACGAGCAGTACTTC. It translates to CASSADRWPYEQYF.

This clone was picked up one time. This chain connects TRBV5-6 to TRBJ2-7, with a tentative D call TRBD1 (6 bases). The germline V gene encodes CDR1 SGHDT and CDR2 YYEEEE. V shed 1 base and J shed 4 bases, with 12 bases lying between them. This CDR3 region has 14 residues. CDR3 nucleotide sequence: TGTGCCAGCAGCTTGAGCTGGACAGTATACGAGCAGTACTTC. It encodes CASSLSWTVYEQYF.

By share, this clone counts as medium-sized. Other DNA sequences in the sample encode the same CDR3. This chain links TRBV6-1 with TRBJ1-2, with 9 positions matching TRBD1. V was clipped by 6 bases and J by 0 bases; unmatched bases: 5. Germline CDR1 MNHNS, CDR2 SASEGT. This CDR3 is built from 15 residues. The CDR3 DNA reads as TGTGCCAGCAGGCCGGGACAGGGACCTAACTATGGCTACACCTTC. Translating gives CASRPGQGPNYGYTF.

This sequence joins TRBV13 and TRBJ2-1, with 7 bases aligning to TRBD2. The J segment lost 2 bases and the V segment lost 0 bases, leaving 10 bases of the junction unmatched. There are 18 residues in the CDR3. Germline assignment: CDR1 PRHDT and CDR2 FYEKMQ (reference sequence). The CDR3 region has the DNA TGTGCCAGCAGCTTAGGCGGGGGGAGGCTAGCGGCCTACAATGAGCAGTTCTTC. Translation gives CASSLGGGRLAAYNEQFF.

This chain joins TRBV7-3 and TRBJ2-3; 10 bases match TRBD2. Germline values: CDR1 SGHTA, CDR2 FQGTGA. Trimming at V came to 3 bases and at J to 0 bases, leaving 3 bases not matched to a gene. This CDR3 has 16 residues. The CDR3 here is CASSFSGGRSTDTQYF. CDR3 bases: TGTGCCAGCAGCTTTAGCGGGGGGCGTAGCACAGATACGCAGTATTTT. The full variable domain, rest sourced from reference TRBV7-3 and TRBJ2-3, is GAGVSQTPSNKVTEKGKYVELRCDPISGHTALYWYRQSLGQGPEFLIYFQGTGAADDSGLPNDRFFAVRPEGSVSTLKIQRTERGDSAVYLCASSFSGGRSTDTQYFGPGTRLTVL.

Only one count was recorded for this clone. J is TRBJ2-5 and V is TRBV29-1; 8 nucleotides agree with TRBD2. The J segment lost 2 bases and the V segment lost 6 bases, leaving 5 bases of the junction unmatched. The CDR3 covers 13 residues. Germline loops: CDR1 SQVTM, CDR2 ANQGSEA. CDR3 sequence reads: CSVPIAGQETQYF. In DNA form, the CDR3 reads TGCAGCGTGCCAATAGCGGGACAAGAGACCCAGTACTTC.

The rearrangement uses TRBV5-6 and TRBJ2-7, with 8 bases that match TRBD1. CDR1 is SGHDT, CDR2 YYEEEE, per germline. The CDR3 runs 14 residues. The trim removed 2 bases at V and 3 bases at J, leaving 4 bases unmatched. In nucleotides, the CDR3 is TGTGCCAGCAGCTTCGGGACAGGAAACTACGAGCAGTACTTC. Protein: CASSFGTGNYEQYF. Supplemented by reference TRBV5-6 and TRBJ2-7, the full variable domain reads DAGVTQSPTHLIKTRGQQVTLRCSPKSGHDTVSWYQQALGQGPQFIFQYYEEEERQRGNFPDRFSGHQFPNYSSELNVNALLLGDSALYLCASSFGTGNYEQYFGPGTRLTVT.

The chain employs TRBV27 and TRBJ2-7; unclear D gene. The length of the CDR3 is 15 residues. Germline V gene sequence: CDR1 MNHEY, CDR2 SMNVEV (reference sequence). The germline V and J ends were trimmed by 0 bases and 0 bases, with 9 bases remaining between them. In DNA form, the CDR3 reads TGTGCCAGCAGTTTATCCACAGCCGACTCCTACGAGCAGTACTTC. Its translation is CASSLSTADSYEQYF.

The chain has TRBV2 and TRBJ1-4; 11 bases are shared with TRBD1. Trimming took 8 bases from V and 8 from J; bases not matched to a gene: 10. The CDR3 spans 15 residues. Germline V gene lookup returns CDR1 SNHLY and CDR2 FYNNEI. CDR3 sequence reads: CASRDRGAPIEKLFF. The CDR3 region has the DNA TGTGCCAGCCGGGACAGGGGGGCTCCGATCGAAAAACTGTTTTTT.

CDR3 DNA: TGTGCCATCAGTGACTGGATGACTAGCGGGGGTTGGGGCAGATACGAGCAGTACTTC. This gives the protein CAISDWMTSGGWGRYEQYF. The chain has TRBV10-3 and TRBJ2-7; 12 nucleotides line up with TRBD2. CDR3 length: 19 amino acids. J lost 4 bases, V lost 3 bases, and 16 bases had no gene match. The germline V gene encodes CDR1 ENHRY and CDR2 SYGVKD.

This chain links TRBV13 with TRBJ2-5, with 9 bases matching TRBD1. From germline, CDR1 is PRHDT and CDR2 FYEKMQ (reference sequence). V gave up 4 bases and J gave up 4 bases; unmatched junction bases: 10. The CDR3 has 16 amino acids. The CDR3 reads CASSSRDRASRETQYF. The CDR3 DNA follows: TGTGCCAGCAGCTCCCGGGACAGGGCTAGCCGAGAGACCCAGTACTTC.

This rearrangement joins TRBV11-2 to TRBJ2-2; tentatively, D is TRBD1 (5 bases). The CDR3 runs 13 residues. Trimming stripped 2 bases from V and 7 bases from J, with 8 bases between. CDR1 is SGHAT, CDR2 FQNNGV, per germline. The CDR3 region is CASSLQGLGELFF. In nucleotides, the CDR3 is TGTGCCAGCAGCTTACAGGGTCTCGGGGAGCTGTTTTTT.

This clone appeared once. The chain joins TRBV28 to TRBJ2-7; tentative D call: TRBD1 (6 bases). The germline V and J ends were trimmed by 6 bases and 5 bases, with 14 bases remaining between them. Per the germline V gene, CDR1 is MDHEN and CDR2 is SYDVKM. CDR3 length equals 13 residues. The CDR3 is CASRLPGADEQYF. The CDR3 DNA follows: TGTGCCAGCAGACTACCAGGGGCGGACGAGCAGTACTTC.